This T cell receptor (beta chain) was sequenced in a study of cytomegalovirus exposure and HLA in healthy donors. At sampling all donors were nominally healthy, likely with unrecorded immune exposures. Trimming stripped 4 bases from V and 3 bases from J, with 10 bases between. This CDR3 spans 14 amino acids. Germline V lookup: CDR1 LGHNT, CDR2 FRNRAP. Amplification used 60 Vbeta primers and 13 Jbeta primers. Original handling: Counted up in a later analysis, unique TCR beta chains came to about 80 million, with around 11 million shared. Profiled with immunoSEQ multiplex PCR; TCRdb holds only in-frame clones, not every one. D and trimming were read from the DNA, whereas the V and J calls and clone size are those reported in that table. This sample has fewer than 150,000 clones, with about four fifths found just once. Comment on this clone: The antigen remains undetermined.

Notes on the study in general: Segments of the TCR beta V type were, in most cases, productive about 87% or about 30% of the time in an earlier analysis. In a later analysis, V- and J-gene trimming of beta chains associated with a DCLRE1C missense variant, replicated independently.

The chain joins TRBV12-5 to TRBJ1-3; D may be TRBD1 (6 bases). The sequenced sample consisted of PBMCs. The clonotype originates from a male donor in good health and CMV-seronegative. CDR3 loop: CASGSRTVGNTIYF. The CDR3 DNA reads as TGTGCTAGTGGTTCCCGGACAGTTGGAAACACCATATATTTT.